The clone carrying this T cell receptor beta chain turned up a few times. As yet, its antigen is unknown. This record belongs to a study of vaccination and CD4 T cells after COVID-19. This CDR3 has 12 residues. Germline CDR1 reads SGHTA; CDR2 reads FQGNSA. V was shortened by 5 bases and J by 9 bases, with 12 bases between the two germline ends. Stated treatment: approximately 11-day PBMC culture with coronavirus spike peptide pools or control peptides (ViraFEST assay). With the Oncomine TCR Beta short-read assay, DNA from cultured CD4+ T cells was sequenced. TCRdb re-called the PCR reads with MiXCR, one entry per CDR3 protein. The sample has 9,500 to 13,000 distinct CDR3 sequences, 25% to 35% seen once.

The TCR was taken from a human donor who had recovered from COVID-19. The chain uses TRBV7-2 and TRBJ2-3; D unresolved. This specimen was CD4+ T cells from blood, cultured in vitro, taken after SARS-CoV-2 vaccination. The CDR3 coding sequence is TGTGCCAGCAGCCCTCTAATGCGGACGCAGTATTTT. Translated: CASSPLMRTQYF.